This passage covers 12 T cell receptor beta chains from one sample sequenced in a study of cytomegalovirus exposure and HLA in healthy donors. 60 Vbeta and 13 Jbeta primers were used in PCR. Libraries were prepared by immunoSEQ multiplex PCR; TCRdb keeps only in-frame clonotypes and omits some of them. The sample shows about 120,000 clones, around 74% of them seen only once. Sample: PBMCs. These receptors all stem from a man aged 55-75 years in good health and CMV-seropositive.

This sequence joins TRBV5-4 and TRBJ1-1; possible D gene TRBD1, 5 bases. The germline V gene encodes CDR1 SGHNT and CDR2 YYREEE (reference sequence). The CDR3 is 17 amino acids. V was cut by 0 bases and J by 0 bases, with 15 bases left in between. CDR3 sequence reads: CASSLGGGGALNTEAFF. The CDR3 DNA reads TGTGCCAGCAGCTTGGGGGGCGGTGGGGCCCTGAACACTGAAGCTTTCTTT.

The V gene is TRBV7-9, the J gene TRBJ1-5, with a tentative D call TRBD1 (5 bases). The germline CDR1 and CDR2 sequences are SEHNR and FQNEAQ (reference sequence). The CDR3 is made up of 17 amino acids. The germline V and J ends were trimmed by 5 bases and 0 bases, with 17 bases remaining between them. In nucleotides, the CDR3 is TGTGCCAGCAGCCGTTCCTCAGGGACTCATAGCAATCAGCCCCAGCATTTT. This codes for CASSRSSGTHSNQPQHF.

This rearrangement joins TRBV19 to TRBJ1-6; TRBD1 is a possible D gene (5 bases). The CDR3 runs to 15 residues. From germline, CDR1 is LNHDA and CDR2 SQIVND (reference sequence). V dropped 7 bases and J dropped 6 bases, with 16 bases sitting between them. For the CDR3, the DNA is TGTGCCAGTAAGGGGTTCTTGACGGGTAATTCACCCCTCCACTTT. This translates into CASKGFLTGNSPLHF.

With regard to this clone: Additional DNA sequences in this sample encode the identical CDR3. Written as DNA, the CDR3 is TGCGCCAGCAGGCCCGACAGGGGGGGAATGAACACTGAAGCTTTCTTT. It translates to CASRPDRGGMNTEAFF. V and J are TRBV5-1 and TRBJ1-1, with 9 positions matching TRBD1. The CDR3 is made up of 16 amino acids. The V and J ends lost 5 bases and 0 bases, in that order; junction bases with no gene match: 8. Germline V gene lookup returns CDR1 SGHRS and CDR2 YFSETQ.

V gene TRBV5-1 combines with J gene TRBJ2-5; the match to TRBD2 covers 8 bases. This CDR3 region has 15 residues. Per germline, CDR1 SGHRS and CDR2 YFSETQ. V gave up 4 bases and J gave up 5 bases; unmatched junction bases: 10. The CDR3 coding sequence is TGCGCCAGCAGCCCAACGGGGGGGACTTCGGAGACCCAGTACTTC. The encoded protein is CASSPTGGTSETQYF.

The table lists this clone with a few counts. The chain recombines TRBV27 with TRBJ1-1; tentatively, D is TRBD1 (5 bases). The germline V and J ends were trimmed by 1 base and 3 bases, with 6 bases remaining between them. Germline CDR1 reads MNHEY; CDR2 reads SMNVEV (reference sequence). The CDR3 length is 13 residues. CDR3 in DNA: TGTGCCAGCAGTTTATGGGGGGACACTGAAGCTTTCTTT. Its translation: CASSLWGDTEAFF.

A word on this clone: The sample carries other DNA sequences with the same CDR3. The V and J genes are TRBV18 and TRBJ2-3, with D hard to call. Germline V gene lookup returns CDR1 KGHSH and CDR2 LQKENI. The CDR3 is 12 amino acids. V gave up 3 bases and J gave up 2 bases, with 3 bases separating them. CDR3 amino acids: CASSPATDTQYF. In nucleotides, the CDR3 is TGTGCCAGCTCACCGGCCACAGATACGCAGTATTTT.

The genes are TRBV5-1 and TRBJ2-7; a weak D match, TRBD1 (6 bases). The length of the CDR3 is 16 residues. Between the trimmed V and J ends, which lost 4 bases and 0 bases, there was a span of 17 bases. In germline, CDR1 is SGHRS, CDR2 YFSETQ. CDR3 sequence reads: CASSSGTRDTSYEQYF. CDR3 DNA sequence: TGCGCCAGCAGCAGTGGGACCCGGGACACCTCCTACGAGCAGTACTTC.

This chain uses TRBV6-5 with TRBJ1-6; TRBD1 aligns across 8 bases. CDR1 is MNHEY, CDR2 SVGAGI, per germline. The CDR3 has 13 residues. The J segment lost 6 bases and the V segment lost 8 bases, leaving 3 bases of the junction unmatched. CDR3 bases: TGTGCCAGCCGGGGACAGGCTAATTCACCCCTCCACTTT. Encoded protein: CASRGQANSPLHF.

The V and J genes are TRBV5-8 and TRBJ1-5, with 8 bases matching TRBD1. The CDR3 is made up of 15 amino acids. Germline V gene lookup returns CDR1 SGHTS and CDR2 YDEGEE. V shed 5 bases and J 6 bases; nucleotides not matched to a gene: 10. The CDR3 is CASSRQGLRTQPQHF. In DNA, the CDR3 is TGTGCCAGCAGTCGACAGGGGCTCAGGACTCAGCCCCAGCATTTT. The whole variable domain, remainder taken from reference TRBV5-8 and TRBJ1-5, is EAGVTQSPTHLIKTRGQQATLRCSPISGHTSVYWYQQALGLGLQFLLWYDEGEERNRGNFPPRFSGRQFPNYSSELNVNALELEDSALYLCASSRQGLRTQPQHFGDGTRLSIL.

V is TRBV11-3 and J is TRBJ2-1; perhaps TRBD1 as D (6 bases). The germline CDR1 and CDR2 sequences are SGHNT and YENEEA. V lost 5 bases and J 9 bases, leaving 20 bases between the germline ends. The CDR3 loop spans 15 amino acids. CDR3: CASSLGGAGRGEQFF. The CDR3, as DNA: TGTGCCAGCAGCCTAGGGGGTGCCGGAAGGGGTGAGCAGTTCTTC.

The chain couples TRBV5-4 to TRBJ2-7, with 7 bases that match TRBD1. The CDR3 spans 14 residues. The junction had 5 bases not matched to a gene; V was cut back by 3 bases and J by 2 bases. Germline V gives CDR1 SGHNT, CDR2 YYREEE (reference sequence). CDR3: CASSSGQKPYEQYF. DNA of the CDR3: TGTGCCAGCAGCTCGGGACAGAAACCCTACGAGCAGTACTTC.